Listed below are T cell receptor beta chains from one sample, sequenced in a study of T cell repertoires in cytomegalovirus infection. TCRdb processed the reads anew with MiXCR; each CDR3 protein has one entry. The table records approximately 730,000 distinct CDR3 sequences, around 32% of them present only once. Antigens of these TCRs are unknown. Sample: cultured PBMCs, taken from culture after CMV antigen stimulation. All receptors come from a human donor in good health (CMV status not recorded). Some clones in this sample may be carry-over from other donors' samples. The CDR3 runs from the conserved cysteine through the conserved F or W. A D gene is named only where the DNA matches it firmly. A clone size is listed for some rows: how often the clone was seen (once, few, many), or a class if it is expanded.

NA TRBJ2-5 TRBV6-1 NA TGTGCCAGCAGTGAAAGTATGCAAGAGACCCAGTACTTC CASSESMQETQYF
NA TRBJ1-5 TRBV7-2 few TGTGCCAGCAGCCCCCGGGGAGGGTACGGCGATCAGCCCCAGCATTTT CASSPRGGYGDQPQHF
TRBD2 TRBJ2-1 TRBV11-1 few TGTGCCAGCAGCTTAGCGCTGGGCGGGGGCTCCTACAATGAGCAGTTCTTC CASSLALGGGSYNEQFF
NA TRBJ1-1 TRBV29-1 few TGCAGCGCCGCCGTATGGACTGAAGCTTTCTTT CSAAVWTEAFF
NA TRBJ1-2 TRBV15 NA TGTGCCACCAGCGATGGAGGGGTCGGCTACACCTTC CATSDGGVGYTF
TRBD2 TRBJ2-5 TRBV6-2/TRBV6-3 NA TGTGCCAGCAGAACAACCGGGACTAGCGGGGTTGAGACCCAGTACTTC CASRTTGTSGVETQYF
TRBD1 TRBJ1-2 TRBV20-1 NA TGCAGTGGCCAGACAGGGAGTAATGGCTACACCTTC CSGQTGSNGYTF
NA TRBJ1-5 TRBV12-3/TRBV12-4 many TGTGCCAGCAGTTTAGGAGGGCCGGAGCCCCAGCATTTT CASSLGGPEPQHF
NA TRBJ2-3 TRBV27 NA TGTGCCAGCAGTCCCTCGGTAGGCACAGATACGCAGTATTTT CASSPSVGTDTQYF
NA TRBJ1-5 TRBV15 few TGTGCCACCAGCGGACGGTTCAATCAGCCCCAGCATTTT CATSGRFNQPQHF
TRBD2 TRBJ2-7 TRBV7-2 NA TGTGCCAGCAGCTTGTCAGCGGGAGGGTACGAGCAGTACTTC CASSLSAGGYEQYF
NA TRBJ2-2 TRBV7-2 NA TGTGCCAGCAGCCAAGGGACCTTCACCGGGGAGCTGTTTTTT CASSQGTFTGELFF
TRBD1 TRBJ1-1 TRBV5-1 NA TGCGCCAGCAGCATCGGACAGGGGACCGCTGAAGCTTTCTTT CASSIGQGTAEAFF
NA TRBJ2-7 TRBV5-5 few TGTGCCAGCAGCCGCCCGTTCCAGGGGCGAGGGGTGTACGAGCAGTACTTC CASSRPFQGRGVYEQYF
TRBD2 TRBJ2-2 TRBV6-6 NA TGTGCCAGCAGTCGACGGGAGGGAACCGGGGAGCTGTTTTTT CASSRREGTGELFF
NA TRBJ1-6 TRBV4-3 few TGCGCCAGCAGCCAAGATACGGCAGGTTCACCCCTCCACTTT CASSQDTAGSPLHF
NA TRBJ1-4 TRBV7-2 NA TGTGCCAGCAGCTTAAGTGGGACACTAAATGAAAAACTGTTTTTT CASSLSGTLNEKLFF
NA TRBJ2-7 TRBV7-2 few TGTGCCAGCCGCCGAGGGACGGGAAGCTCCTACGAGCAGTACTTC CASRRGTGSSYEQYF
TRBD1 TRBJ2-1 TRBV15 NA TGTGCCTCCCGGGACAGTTCGAATGAGCAGTTCTTC CASRDSSNEQFF
TRBD2 TRBJ2-7 TRBV11-2 few TGTGCCAGCAGCCTGACTAGCGGGTTTGTCTACGAGCAGTACTTC CASSLTSGFVYEQYF
TRBD2 TRBJ2-5 TRBV7-2 few TGTGCCAGCAGTAACCGGGCTAGCGGGGTTGGAGAGACCCAGTACTTC CASSNRASGVGETQYF
NA TRBJ2-5 TRBV12-5 many TGTGCTAGTGGTTTGGTATTGGGGGCGATCCAAGAGACCCAGTACTTC CASGLVLGAIQETQYF
NA TRBJ2-5 TRBV12-3/TRBV12-4 many TGTGCCAGCAGTTTCGCCAACCAAGAGACCCAGTACTTC CASSFANQETQYF
TRBD1 TRBJ1-6 TRBV20-1 NA TGCAGTGCTAGAAATACGGGACAGCCTTCACCCCTCCACTTT CSARNTGQPSPLHF
TRBD2 TRBJ2-3 TRBV5-1 NA TGCGCCAGCAGCTCTACTAGCGGGAGAACCCCGAGTACGCAGTATTTT CASSSTSGRTPSTQYF
NA TRBJ2-3 TRBV11-2 NA TGTGCCAGCAGCTCCGGGGCAAGGGCAACAGATACGCAGTATTTT CASSSGARATDTQYF
TRBD2 TRBJ2-3 TRBV11-3 once TGTGCCAGCAGCTCGGGACTATTGGAGACAGATACGCAGTATTTT CASSSGLLETDTQYF
NA TRBJ2-2 TRBV12-3/TRBV12-4 few TGTGCCAGCAGTTTAGCAGACCTTACCGGGGAGCTGTTTTTT CASSLADLTGELFF